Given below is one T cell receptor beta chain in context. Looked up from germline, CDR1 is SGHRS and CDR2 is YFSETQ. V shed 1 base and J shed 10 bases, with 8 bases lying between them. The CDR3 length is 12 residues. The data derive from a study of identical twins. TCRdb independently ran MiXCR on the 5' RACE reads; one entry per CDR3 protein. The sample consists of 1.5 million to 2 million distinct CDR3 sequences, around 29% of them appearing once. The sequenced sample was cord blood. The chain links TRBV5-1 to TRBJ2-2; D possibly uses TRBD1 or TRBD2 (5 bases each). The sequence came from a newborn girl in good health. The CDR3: CASSLLGEELFF. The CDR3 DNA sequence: TGCGCCAGCAGCTTGTTGGGGGAGGAGCTGTTTTTT.